This TCR beta chain was sequenced during a study of blood T cell repertoires in COVID-19. The wider study: In each case, the material was cDNA or gDNA derived from T cells, B-cell-depleted T cells, or PBMCs.

This clone came up once. The V segment lost 5 bases and the J segment 6 bases; nucleotides outside the gene matches: 5. CDR1 and CDR2 from the germline V gene are SGHTA and FQGNSA. The length of the CDR3 is 15 residues. TCRdb's copy holds only in-frame clones and misses some; the assay was immunoSEQ multiplex PCR. In the table there are 85,000 to 130,000 clones, about 87% of which are singletons. The chain uses TRBV7-2 and TRBJ1-6, with 9 bases matching TRBD1. The TCR sequence derives from a man aged 50 to 60 with acute or convalescent COVID-19. The sequenced sample consisted of peripheral blood. The CDR3 DNA sequence: TGTGCCAGCAGCCGGACAGGGGAGGGTAATTCACCCCTCCACTTT. Translation: CASSRTGEGNSPLHF.